The T cell receptor beta chain described here comes from a study of blood T cell repertoires in COVID-19. Repertoires were generated with immunoSEQ multiplex PCR, while TCRdb's copy carries only in-frame clones and drops some. The sample includes around 260,000 clones, roughly 84% seen only once; the top ten take 15% to 19%. The CDR3 consists of 17 residues. V trimming: 1 base; J trimming: 4 bases; junction bases outside the gene matches: 9. Germline V gives CDR1 SEHNR, CDR2 FQNEAQ (reference sequence). Recruited during active infection, patients (from Seattle) were subsequently followed longitudinally.

The V gene is TRBV7-9, the J gene TRBJ2-3, with 9 bases that match TRBD2. This clonotype originated in a person aged 65-85 years with COVID-19, enrolled during active disease. The specimen was peripheral blood. This CDR3 is CASSLGGLAGYPDTQYF. The DNA for the CDR3 is TGTGCCAGCAGCTTAGGCGGGCTAGCGGGATACCCAGATACGCAGTATTTT.